This entry lists 27 T cell receptor beta chains sequenced from one sample in a study of cytomegalovirus exposure and HLA in healthy donors. In the PCR, 60 Vbeta and 13 Jbeta primers were used. TCRdb's table, derived via immunoSEQ multiplex PCR, lists solely in-frame clones and lacks some. The data hold around 200,000 clones, with 65% to 80% observed a single time. Sequencing input: PBMCs. These receptors came from a man in his forties or fifties in good health and CMV-seronegative.

The chain uses TRBV27 and TRBJ2-5, with a possible D match to TRBD1 (5 bases). Trimming shortened V by 6 bases and J by 4 bases, and 15 bases separated the two germline ends. Germline V gene data show CDR1 as MNHEY and CDR2 as SMNVEV (reference sequence). The CDR3 runs to 14 residues. The CDR3 is CASRPGADLETQYF. CDR3 in DNA: TGTGCCAGCAGACCTGGGGCAGACCTAGAGACCCAGTACTTC.

The V gene is TRBV28, the J gene TRBJ1-5; D is undetermined. There are 14 residues in the CDR3. Germline V lookup: CDR1 MDHEN, CDR2 SYDVKM. With 8 bases removed from V and 2 bases from J, the gap between germline ends came to 13 bases. CDR3 bases: TGTGCCAGCCGCCCTGGCATGGGCAATCAGCCCCAGCATTTT. It translates to CASRPGMGNQPQHF.

The rearrangement joins TRBV28 to TRBJ1-2, with 9 bases aligning to TRBD1. Trimming cost V 5 bases and J 8 bases; bases outside gene matches: 9. Germline assignment: CDR1 MDHEN and CDR2 SYDVKM. The CDR3 runs 14 residues. The CDR3 region has the DNA TGTGCCAGCAGTACACCACAGGGGGCGGGCGGCTACACCTTC. The encoded protein is CASSTPQGAGGYTF.

J is TRBJ1-1 and V is TRBV6-1; 9 bases align to TRBD1. The junction had 4 bases not matched to a gene; V was cut back by 5 bases and J by 6 bases. Germline assignment: CDR1 MNHNS and CDR2 SASEGT. The CDR3 extends over 13 amino acids. CDR3 nucleotide sequence: TGTGCCAGCAGTCGGGACAGGGCCGCTGAAGCTTTCTTT. The encoded protein is CASSRDRAAEAFF.

This clone was seen a single time. This chain links TRBV29-1 with TRBJ2-7; TRBD1 matches 9 bases. The CDR3 has 14 amino acids. Germline V gives CDR1 SQVTM, CDR2 ANQGSEA. V gave up 1 base and J gave up 9 bases; unmatched junction bases: 10. Written as DNA, the CDR3 is TGCAGCGTTGAAGGACAGGGGGGCCCCCGGGGGCAGTACTTC. Its translation is CSVEGQGGPRGQYF.

The chain is built from TRBV15 and TRBJ1-1; 12 bases align to TRBD1. The CDR3 spans 17 residues. Unmatched junction bases numbered 8, after V lost 1 base and J lost 5 bases. The germline V gene has CDR1 LNHNV and CDR2 YYDKDF (reference sequence). CDR3 region: CATSRGGTGGLWTEAFF. The CDR3 region has the DNA TGTGCCACCAGCAGAGGAGGGACAGGGGGCCTTTGGACTGAAGCTTTCTTT.

The chain links TRBV5-6 to TRBJ2-5, with TRBD2 matching over 11 bases. This CDR3 has 14 residues. V trimming: 4 bases; J trimming: 5 bases; junction bases outside the gene matches: 4. Germline assignment: CDR1 SGHDT and CDR2 YYEEEE. The CDR3 nucleotides are TGTGCCAGCAGCCTACTAGCGGGAGAGGAGACCCAGTACTTC. This encodes CASSLLAGEETQYF.

The rearrangement links TRBV7-7 to TRBJ2-5; 16 nucleotides match TRBD2. With 6 bases clipped from V and 3 bases from J, the junction kept 7 bases outside the gene matches. The CDR3 covers 17 residues. Germline V gene lookup returns CDR1 SSHAT and CDR2 FNYEAQ (reference sequence). The CDR3 spells CASSPGTSGRGKETQYF. The CDR3 DNA is TGTGCCAGCAGTCCCGGGACTAGCGGGAGGGGGAAAGAGACCCAGTACTTC. The full variable domain, in which reference TRBV7-7 and TRBJ2-5 provide the parts outside the CDR3, is GAGVSQSPRYKVTKRGQDVTLRCDPISSHATLYWYQQALGQGPEFLTYFNYEAQPDKSGLPSDRFSAERPEGSISTLTIQRTEQRDSAMYRCASSPGTSGRGKETQYFGPGTRLLVL.

This chain uses TRBV7-2 with TRBJ2-7; 11 bases map to TRBD2. With V trimmed by 1 base and J by 5 bases, 10 bases remained unmatched. The CDR3 runs 17 residues. Germline values: CDR1 SGHTA, CDR2 FQGNSA. Here the CDR3 DNA reads TGTGCCAGCAGCTTAGTGGCAACTAGCGGGAGTTTGAACGAGCAGTACTTC. This sequence encodes CASSLVATSGSLNEQYF.

This sequence joins TRBV18 and TRBJ2-5; possibly TRBD2 for D (5 bases). The J call may be in error: the DNA end matches TRBJ2-7 better. Germline CDR1 is KGHSH and CDR2 is LQKENI. The CDR3 runs to 11 residues. Here the CDR3 reads CASSTSYEQYF. The DNA of the CDR3 is TGTGCCAGCTCAACTAGTTACGAGCAGTACTTC.

The gene calls are TRBV27 and TRBJ1-2, with TRBD1 as a possible D gene (6 bases). Deletions cut 3 bases from V and 1 base from J, with 12 bases between. The CDR3 loop spans 15 amino acids. Germline CDR1 is MNHEY and CDR2 is SMNVEV (reference sequence). CDR3 bases: TGTGCCAGCAGTTTGTATACAGGGCGTAACTATGGCTACACCTTC. Translation gives CASSLYTGRNYGYTF.

The gene calls are TRBV6-5 and TRBJ1-3; D not resolved. CDR3 length equals 12 residues. Germline lookup yields CDR1 MNHEY and CDR2 SVGAGI. V was cut by 9 bases and J by 4 bases, with 10 bases left in between. Written as DNA, the CDR3 is TGTGCCAGTGCTAATGCGGGAAACACCATATATTTT. Its protein is CASANAGNTIYF.

V usage is TRBV11-3 and J usage is TRBJ2-1, with a tentative D call TRBD1 (6 bases). The V gene lost 4 bases and the J gene lost 5 bases, with 9 bases spanning the gap. Germline V gene sequence: CDR1 SGHNT, CDR2 YENEEA. This CDR3 is built from 13 residues. The CDR3, as DNA: TGTGCCAGCAGCTCCTACAGGGACAATGAGCAGTTCTTC. Translating gives CASSSYRDNEQFF.

This sequence joins TRBV6-6 and TRBJ2-1; D unresolved. V lost 4 bases to trimming and J lost 5 bases, with 12 bases between them. Germline CDR1 and CDR2: MNHNY and SVGAGI (reference sequence). The CDR3 is 14 residues long. CDR3 protein: CASSSHNQDNEQFF. The CDR3 nucleotides are TGTGCCAGCAGTTCACACAACCAGGACAATGAGCAGTTCTTC.

The V gene is TRBV28, the J gene TRBJ2-3; possibly TRBD2 for D (5 bases). V gave up 6 bases and J gave up 2 bases, with 21 bases separating them. Germline V gene data show CDR1 as MDHEN and CDR2 as SYDVKM. The CDR3 sequence is 17 residues long. CDR3 region: CASSSPRGSDATDTQYF. The CDR3 region has the DNA TGTGCCAGCAGCTCCCCCCGGGGTTCGGACGCCACAGATACGCAGTATTTT.

The chain combines TRBV19 with TRBJ2-2; 9 bases line up with TRBD2. The junction had 6 bases not matched to a gene; V was cut back by 10 bases and J by 3 bases. The CDR3 length is 14 residues. Germline CDR1 is LNHDA and CDR2 is SQIVND (reference sequence). The CDR3 region is CATMTSGYTGELFF. The DNA of the CDR3 is TGTGCCACTATGACTAGCGGATACACCGGGGAGCTGTTTTTT.

The V and J genes are TRBV5-1 and TRBJ2-7; 8 bases line up with TRBD2. The germline V gene encodes CDR1 SGHRS and CDR2 YFSETQ. Unmatched junction bases numbered 6, after V lost 1 base and J lost 0 bases. This CDR3 is 16 amino acids long. The CDR3 DNA follows: TGCGCCAGCAGCTTGTCTAGCGGGCGAAGCTCCTACGAGCAGTACTTC. Translated, it gives CASSLSSGRSSYEQYF.

The V call is TRBV7-9, the J call TRBJ2-1, with a tentative D call TRBD2 (5 bases). Germline loops: CDR1 SEHNR, CDR2 FQNEAQ (reference sequence). Deletions cut 3 bases from V and 6 bases from J, with 15 bases between. The length of the CDR3 is 15 residues. CDR3: CASSFWGDTGNEQFF. In nucleotides, the CDR3 is TGTGCCAGCAGCTTCTGGGGAGACACCGGCAATGAGCAGTTCTTC.

The V and J genes are TRBV6-5 and TRBJ2-1, with 13 bases matching TRBD2. The CDR3 covers 15 residues. Looked up from germline, CDR1 is MNHEY and CDR2 is SVGAGI. Trimming cost V 6 bases and J 5 bases; bases outside gene matches: 4. The CDR3 region is CASRSTSGRDNEQFF. The CDR3 DNA reads TGTGCCAGCAGGTCAACTAGCGGGAGGGACAATGAGCAGTTCTTC.

The rearrangement joins TRBV6-5 to TRBJ1-1, with a possible D match to TRBD1 (5 bases). Germline V lookup: CDR1 MNHEY, CDR2 SVGAGI. Trimming pared 2 bases from V and 3 bases from J, leaving 10 bases between. CDR3 length: 14 amino acids. The CDR3 DNA reads TGTGCCAGCAGTTACCGGGGGAGGGACACTGAAGCTTTCTTT. Amino acids: CASSYRGRDTEAFF.

The rearrangement uses TRBV18 and TRBJ1-5; 8 nucleotides line up with TRBD1. The CDR3 totals 15 residues. Germline loops: CDR1 KGHSH, CDR2 LQKENI. V lost 3 bases and J lost 6; bases outside the gene matches: 7. The CDR3 DNA follows: TGTGCCAGCTCACCCGATCAGGGGGCAGGTCAGCCCCAGCATTTT. As protein: CASSPDQGAGQPQHF. Looking up the rest from reference TRBV18 and TRBJ1-5 gives the full variable domain: NAGVMQNPRHLVRRRGQEARLRCSPMKGHSHVYWYRQLPEEGLKFMVYLQKENIIDESGMPKERFSAEFPKEGPSILRIQQVVRGDSAAYFCASSPDQGAGQPQHFGDGTRLSIL.

Of note for this clone: Other DNA sequences in the same sample also yield this CDR3. The chain has TRBV18 and TRBJ2-7; 12 positions agree with TRBD2. CDR3 size: 15 residues. V trimming: 0 bases; J trimming: 3 bases; junction bases outside the gene matches: 0. The germline gives CDR1 KGHSH, CDR2 LQKENI. The CDR3 DNA reads as TGTGCCAGCTCACCACCGGGACTAGCGGGCTACGAGCAGTACTTC. It yields the protein CASSPPGLAGYEQYF.

The gene calls are TRBV5-8 and TRBJ2-5; 9 nucleotides line up with TRBD2. The J call may be mistaken, given a closer DNA end match to TRBJ2-7. Per the germline V gene, CDR1 is SGHTS and CDR2 is YDEGEE. The CDR3 is 16 residues long. The CDR3 nucleotides read TGTGCCAGCAGCTTGTGGGCTAGCGGGAATCACCACGAGCAGTACTTC. Its translation is CASSLWASGNHHEQYF.

The chain employs TRBV4-1 and TRBJ2-3; 7 positions agree with TRBD1. J gave up 4 bases and V 3 bases, and 4 bases lay outside the gene matches. Germline CDR1 reads MGHRA; CDR2 reads YSYEKL. The CDR3 extends over 14 amino acids. In nucleotides, the CDR3 is TGCGCCAGCAGCCAGATCCAGGGGGCAGATACGCAGTATTTT. Residues: CASSQIQGADTQYF.

This clone has a handful of counts. The chain carries TRBV6-5 and TRBJ1-4; a weak D match, TRBD1 (6 bases). Trimming took 6 bases from V and 5 from J, leaving 16 bases between them. Germline V gene lookup returns CDR1 MNHEY and CDR2 SVGAGI. The CDR3 has 15 residues. The CDR3 spells CASRDRGGRNEKLFF. CDR3 nucleotide sequence: TGTGCCAGCAGAGACCGGGGGGGGCGGAATGAAAAACTGTTTTTT.

The V and J genes are TRBV18 and TRBJ1-4, with TRBD1 as a possible D gene (6 bases). V was cut by 4 bases and J by 11 bases, with 20 bases left in between. The germline V gene encodes CDR1 KGHSH and CDR2 LQKENI. This CDR3 region has 15 residues. This chain's CDR3 is CASSQGTRGGGKLFF. CDR3 nucleotide sequence: TGTGCCAGCTCACAAGGGACACGGGGCGGCGGGAAACTGTTTTTT.

This clone was observed a single time. This rearrangement joins TRBV7-3 to TRBJ2-2, with D possibly TRBD2 on 5 matching bases. This CDR3 comprises 12 residues. Trimming stripped 5 bases from V and 4 bases from J, with 5 bases between. CDR1 is SGHTA, CDR2 FQGTGA, per germline. CDR3 protein: CASSGGTGELFF. The CDR3 DNA is TGTGCCAGCAGCGGAGGCACCGGGGAGCTGTTTTTT.